This T cell receptor (beta chain) comes out of a study of T cell responses to AZD1222 COVID-19 vaccine. Overall study results and limits: Within unmutated variant regions lay the reported targets of nearly half of spike-specific TCRs.

Here immunoSEQ multiplex PCR was the method, and the copy in TCRdb shows in-frame clones only, minus some. The top ten clones hold 6.6% of a sample with some 120,000 clones, about 93% of them seen once. The germline V and J ends were trimmed by 1 base and 5 bases, with 9 bases remaining between them. The germline CDR1 and CDR2 sequences are SGHNT and YENEEA. The CDR3 is 13 amino acids. With regard to this clone: Its matching antigen is unknown.

The gene calls are TRBV11-3 and TRBJ2-7; D assignment may be TRBD1 or TRBD2 (5 bases each). This receptor was identified in an adult in good health. The starting material was peripheral blood, obtained on day 0 of AZD1222 vaccination. The CDR3 loop is CASSLGGANEQYF. DNA for the CDR3: TGTGCCAGCAGCTTAGGAGGGGCTAACGAGCAGTACTTC. The variable domain in full, completed from reference TRBV11-3 and TRBJ2-7, reads EAGVVQSPRYKIIEKKQPVAFWCNPISGHNTLYWYLQNLGQGPELLIRYENEEAVDDSQLPKDRFSAERLKGVDSTLKIQPAELGDSAVYLCASSLGGANEQYFGPGTRLTVT.